The 32 T cell receptor beta chains below come from one sample, sequenced in a study of beta chain features in type 1 diabetes. Since all of the isolated RNA was reverse transcribed, expressed TCRB transcripts were what got sequenced. Clones were read by immunoSEQ multiplex PCR, and TCRdb kept only the in-frame ones, dropping some. The sample lists more than 150,000 clones, about 12% occurring once. Sequencing was done on a sample of central memory CD4+ T cells from blood. The receptors were sampled from a woman aged 18 to 35 in good health.

Only a few counts were recorded for this clone. The rearrangement uses TRBV28 and TRBJ2-4; D gene ambiguous. This CDR3 has 16 residues. Per the germline V gene, CDR1 is MDHEN and CDR2 is SYDVKM. V shed 3 bases and J shed 1 base, with 13 bases lying between them. CDR3 sequence reads: CASSFVQSEAKNIQYF. The CDR3 region has the DNA TGTGCCAGCAGTTTTGTACAGTCTGAGGCCAAAAACATTCAGTACTTC.

The gene calls are TRBV29-1 and TRBJ2-5; D is undetermined. V was clipped by 1 base and J by 2 bases, with 8 bases between them. CDR1 is SQVTM and CDR2 is ANQGSEA in the germline V gene. There are 13 residues in the CDR3. The CDR3 nucleotides read TGCAGCGTTGAAGGGGCAGCTCAAGAGACCCAGTACTTC. Its translation: CSVEGAAQETQYF.

The chain links TRBV14 to TRBJ2-7; 8 nucleotides line up with TRBD2. There are 16 residues in the CDR3. Unmatched junction bases numbered 8, after V lost 2 bases and J lost 2 bases. CDR1 is SGHDN and CDR2 is FVKESK in the germline V gene. The CDR3: CASSQFRTSGTYEQYF. The CDR3 DNA sequence: TGTGCCAGCAGCCAATTCCGTACTAGCGGAACCTACGAGCAGTACTTC.

This clone was counted between two and nine times. V usage is TRBV9 and J usage is TRBJ2-2; 10 nucleotides line up with TRBD1. Germline-derived CDR1 and CDR2 are SGDLS and YYNGEE. Trimming removed 4 bases from V and 15 bases from J; junction bases left unmatched: 9. CDR3 length equals 13 residues. The chain's CDR3 is CASSRGTGEKVFF. The CDR3 DNA reads as TGTGCCAGCAGCAGGGGGACAGGGGAAAAGGTGTTTTTT.

This clone was counted between two and nine times. This CDR3 is also generated by other DNA sequences in the sample. The chain recombines TRBV28 with TRBJ2-5; the match to TRBD2 covers 7 bases. The V gene's germline CDR1 is MDHEN and CDR2 SYDVKM. This CDR3 spans 13 amino acids. Trimming cost V 6 bases and J 1 base; bases outside gene matches: 2. The CDR3: CASSSGGQETQYF. CDR3 nucleotide sequence: TGTGCCAGCAGCTCGGGGGGCCAAGAGACCCAGTACTTC.

In this sample, this clone turned up a few times. The chain recombines TRBV7-2 with TRBJ2-5; possible D gene TRBD2, 5 bases. Germline V gene sequence: CDR1 SGHTA, CDR2 FQGNSA. Deletions cut 3 bases from V and 2 bases from J, with 7 bases between. This CDR3 spans 13 amino acids. The CDR3 DNA sequence: TGTGCCAGCAGCTTCGGGGATCAAGAGACCCAGTACTTC. Its protein product is CASSFGDQETQYF. The full variable domain, rest sourced from reference TRBV7-2 and TRBJ2-5, is GAGVSQSPSNKVTEKGKDVELRCDPISGHTALYWYRQSLGQGLEFLIYFQGNSAPDKSGLPSDRFSAERTGGSVSTLTIQRTQQEDSAVYLCASSFGDQETQYFGPGTRLLVL.

This clone showed up just a few times. CDR3 sequence (DNA): TGTGCCAGCAGCTCACAGGGGGGCTACGGCTACACCTTC. Its protein is CASSSQGGYGYTF. This rearrangement joins TRBV9 to TRBJ1-2; 8 bases fit TRBD1. V was pared by 4 bases and J by 8 bases, with 7 bases of the junction left unmatched. CDR3 length equals 13 residues. Per germline, CDR1 SGDLS and CDR2 YYNGEE.

V and J are TRBV5-1 and TRBJ1-2; a possible D gene is TRBD1 (5 bases). CDR3 length: 14 residues. The V end was cut by 0 bases, the J end by 4 bases, with 10 bases between. Looked up from germline, CDR1 is SGHRS and CDR2 is YFSETQ. CDR3 sequence reads: CASSLGDYRYGYTF. CDR3 bases: TGCGCCAGCAGCTTGGGGGACTATCGCTATGGCTACACCTTC.

The gene calls are TRBV6-6 and TRBJ2-2, with D hard to call. The V gene's germline CDR1 is MNHNY and CDR2 SVGAGI (reference sequence). V was shortened by 0 bases and J by 4 bases, with 12 bases between the two germline ends. The length of the CDR3 is 16 residues. Written as DNA, the CDR3 is TGTGCCAGCAGTTACTCTCTAACACGGAGCACCGGGGAGCTGTTTTTT. Its protein is CASSYSLTRSTGELFF.

This clone turned up a few times. This chain's CDR3 is CASSLTGESTDTQYF. CDR3 DNA sequence: TGTGCCAGCAGCTTGACAGGAGAAAGCACAGATACGCAGTATTTT. V usage is TRBV6-1 and J usage is TRBJ2-3; D perhaps matches TRBD1 (6 bases). This CDR3 region has 15 residues. Germline values: CDR1 MNHNS, CDR2 SASEGT. The V end lost 6 bases, the J end lost 0 bases, and 13 bases lay between the germline ends.

This clone was seen a handful of times. The chain has TRBV27 and TRBJ2-7; the match to TRBD2 covers 10 bases. V was pared by 6 bases and J by 4 bases, with 18 bases of the junction left unmatched. The CDR3 contains 18 residues. The germline CDR1 and CDR2 sequences are MNHEY and SMNVEV (reference sequence). CDR3 DNA: TGTGCCAGCAGACCAGTTAGGGGTAGGGCTAGCGGGGGATACGAGCAGTACTTC. This translates into CASRPVRGRASGGYEQYF.

This clone has just a few counts. The DNA of the CDR3 is TGTGCCAGCAGTGTCCCGACAGGGGAGGTCGCATATGAGCAGTTCTTC. This codes for CASSVPTGEVAYEQFF. The chain combines TRBV25-1 with TRBJ2-1, with TRBD1 identical over 8 bases. The CDR3 totals 16 residues. J was trimmed by 8 bases and V by 4 bases; bases with no gene match: 13. In germline, CDR1 is MGHDK, CDR2 SYGVNS.

This clone was found a few times. The V and J genes are TRBV29-1 and TRBJ2-3; 8 nucleotides align to TRBD2. This CDR3 has 14 residues. V was clipped by 7 bases and J by 4 bases; unmatched bases: 10. Per the germline V gene, CDR1 is SQVTM and CDR2 is ANQGSEA. This chain's CDR3 is CSACPGRGADTQYF. In nucleotides, the CDR3 is TGCAGCGCCTGCCCCGGGAGGGGCGCAGATACGCAGTATTTT.

V and J are TRBV6-1 and TRBJ2-1; 7 nucleotides line up with TRBD2. Germline CDR1 is MNHNS and CDR2 is SASEGT. Trimming removed 3 bases from V and 4 bases from J; junction bases left unmatched: 6. CDR3 length equals 15 residues. CDR3 DNA sequence: TGTGCCAGCAGTGAGATGGGGGGAGGGTACAATGAGCAGTTCTTC. It is translated as CASSEMGGGYNEQFF.

The chain employs TRBV4-3 and TRBJ2-7; 7 bases agree with TRBD2. There are 16 residues in the CDR3. Germline CDR1 is LGHNA and CDR2 is YSLEER. Losses at the gene ends were 0 bases for V and 7 bases for J; bases not matched to a gene: 12. The CDR3 region has the DNA TGCGCCAGCAGCCAAGAGGGGGGGAGGGCCCGTCGGGAGCAGTACTTC. It codes for CASSQEGGRARREQYF.

This clone has only a few counts. This chain uses TRBV7-2 with TRBJ1-2; 8 bases match TRBD1. CDR1 is SGHTA and CDR2 is FQGNSA in the germline V gene. This CDR3 comprises 17 residues. The J segment lost 4 bases and the V segment lost 2 bases, leaving 12 bases of the junction unmatched. In DNA, the CDR3 is TGTGCCAGCAGCTTAAGGAGACAGGGGATTTCCCTCTATGGCTACACCTTC. This sequence encodes CASSLRRQGISLYGYTF.

The rearrangement uses TRBV15 and TRBJ2-2, with 12 bases fitting TRBD2. The CDR3 runs 17 residues. Unmatched junction bases numbered 10, after V lost 6 bases and J lost 5 bases. Germline V gene data show CDR1 as LNHNV and CDR2 as YYDKDF (reference sequence). The CDR3 protein is CATREASGRALTGELFF. The CDR3 DNA reads as TGTGCCACCAGAGAGGCTAGCGGGAGGGCATTAACCGGGGAGCTGTTTTTT.

The rearrangement uses TRBV5-1 and TRBJ1-2, with 10 bases aligning to TRBD1. J was trimmed by 2 bases and V by 4 bases; bases with no gene match: 11. The CDR3 is 17 amino acids. Germline values: CDR1 SGHRS, CDR2 YFSETQ. The CDR3 DNA follows: TGCGCCAGCAGCCCAGCTGTCCCGGGACAGGGGAACTATGGCTACACCTTC. It specifies CASSPAVPGQGNYGYTF.

The V call is TRBV6-4, the J call TRBJ2-3, with 7 bases matching TRBD2. The germline CDR1 and CDR2 sequences are MRHNA and SNTAGT. The CDR3 is made up of 17 amino acids. The V segment lost 3 bases and the J segment 0 bases; nucleotides outside the gene matches: 9. CDR3 bases: TGTGCCAGCAGTGATCGATTTATAGCGGGCAGCACAGATACGCAGTATTTT. It yields the protein CASSDRFIAGSTDTQYF.

This clone was observed a handful of times. The rearrangement uses TRBV28 and TRBJ1-2, with 8 nucleotides matching TRBD1. CDR3 length: 13 residues. Per germline, CDR1 MDHEN and CDR2 SYDVKM. J gave up 4 bases and V 5 bases, and 3 bases lay outside the gene matches. The DNA for the CDR3 is TGTGCCAGCAGTGCGGACAGGGTCTATGGCTACACCTTC. Its translation: CASSADRVYGYTF.

The V and J genes are TRBV5-6 and TRBJ2-7, with TRBD2 matching 7 bases. CDR1 is SGHDT and CDR2 is YYEEEE in the germline V gene. CDR3 size: 14 residues. The V and J ends lost 0 bases and 2 bases, in that order; junction bases with no gene match: 2. The CDR3 region has the DNA TGTGCCAGCAGCTTGGGCGGGAGCCCCTACGAGCAGTACTTC. It encodes CASSLGGSPYEQYF.

This clone was counted between two and nine times. The same CDR3 arises from other DNA sequences in this sample as well. The chain is built from TRBV6-5 and TRBJ2-3, with D tentatively TRBD1 (6 bases). The CDR3 consists of 15 residues. Per the germline V gene, CDR1 is MNHEY and CDR2 is SVGAGI. The ends were cut back, 6 bases at V and 0 bases at J, with 13 bases in the middle. The chain's CDR3 is CASSLTGESTDTQYF. CDR3 coding DNA: TGTGCCAGCAGCTTGACAGGAGAAAGCACAGATACGCAGTATTTT.

This clone was seen a few times. The CDR3 sequence is CASSYDADRGSDEQYF. The CDR3 nucleotides are TGTGCCAGCAGTTACGACGCGGACAGGGGAAGTGACGAGCAGTACTTC. The chain links TRBV6-5 to TRBJ2-7, with 9 bases matching TRBD1. Unmatched junction bases numbered 10, after V lost 2 bases and J lost 5 bases. The CDR3 is made up of 16 amino acids. Germline V gene lookup returns CDR1 MNHEY and CDR2 SVGAGI.

The chain joins TRBV11-2 to TRBJ2-7; D perhaps matches TRBD1 (6 bases). The CDR3 length is 14 residues. Germline CDR1 reads SGHAT; CDR2 reads FQNNGV. Trimming cost V 1 base and J 3 bases, with 10 bases left between them. CDR3 nucleotide sequence: TGTGCCAGCAGCTTAGTACAGGGTGGCTACGAGCAGTACTTC. It codes for CASSLVQGGYEQYF. Combining the CDR3 with reference TRBV11-2 and TRBJ2-7 gives the whole variable domain EAGVAQSPRYKIIEKRQSVAFWCNPISGHATLYWYQQILGQGPKLLIQFQNNGVVDDSQLPKDRFSAERLKGVDSTLKIQPAKLEDSAVYLCASSLVQGGYEQYFGPGTRLTVT.

This clone has only a few counts. The CDR3 DNA follows: TGTGCCAGCAGCTTGGACAGGTCGGCAACTAATGAAAAACTGTTTTTT. This encodes CASSLDRSATNEKLFF. The chain is built from TRBV5-5 and TRBJ1-4, with a possible D match to TRBD1 (5 bases). This CDR3 spans 16 amino acids. Trimming took off 0 bases at V and 0 bases at J, with 9 bases between the two ends. The V gene's germline CDR1 is SGHKS and CDR2 YYEKEE (reference sequence).

In this sample, this clone turned up a few times. The chain is built from TRBV5-1 and TRBJ1-5; D gene ambiguous. Per germline, CDR1 SGHRS and CDR2 YFSETQ. The CDR3 spans 14 residues. V lost 0 bases, J lost 3 bases, and 7 bases lay in between. The CDR3 loop is CASSLGQDNQPQHF. The CDR3 DNA reads TGCGCCAGCAGCTTGGGTCAGGACAATCAGCCCCAGCATTTT. Supplemented by reference TRBV5-1 and TRBJ1-5, the full variable domain reads KAGVTQTPRYLIKTRGQQVTLSCSPISGHRSVSWYQQTPGQGLQFLFEYFSETQRNKGNFPGRFSGRQFSNSRSEMNVSTLELGDSALYLCASSLGQDNQPQHFGDGTRLSIL.

The V call is TRBV11-2, the J call TRBJ2-1, with D perhaps TRBD2 (5 bases). The CDR3 is 14 amino acids. Germline V gene sequence: CDR1 SGHAT, CDR2 FQNNGV. The V and J ends lost 1 base and 6 bases respectively, with 10 bases between them. CDR3 nucleotide sequence: TGTGCCAGCAGCTTAGTGGCTAGCCTCAATGAGCAGTTCTTC. Translating it yields CASSLVASLNEQFF. Supplemented by reference TRBV11-2 and TRBJ2-1, the full variable domain reads EAGVAQSPRYKIIEKRQSVAFWCNPISGHATLYWYQQILGQGPKLLIQFQNNGVVDDSQLPKDRFSAERLKGVDSTLKIQPAKLEDSAVYLCASSLVASLNEQFFGPGTRLTVL.

V gene TRBV7-6 combines with J gene TRBJ2-1; TRBD1 is a possible D gene (5 bases). The CDR3 sequence is 12 residues long. The germline V gene encodes CDR1 SGHVS and CDR2 FNYEAQ. The V end lost 2 bases, the J end lost 8 bases, and 7 bases lay between the germline ends. CDR3: CASSLRTHEQFF. The CDR3 bases are TGTGCCAGCAGCTTAAGGACACATGAGCAGTTCTTC.

The chain combines TRBV7-2 with TRBJ1-5; D is possibly TRBD1 (6 bases). Per germline, CDR1 SGHTA and CDR2 FQGNSA. The length of the CDR3 is 16 residues. The germline V and J ends were trimmed by 5 bases and 5 bases, with 19 bases remaining between them. The CDR3 sequence: CASSPFLGARHQPQHF. CDR3 DNA: TGTGCCAGCAGCCCCTTTCTGGGGGCCCGCCATCAGCCCCAGCATTTT.

This clone was seen only a few times. The J gene is TRBJ1-2, the V gene TRBV11-1; possible D gene TRBD1, 5 bases. Per germline, CDR1 SGHAT and CDR2 FQDESV (reference sequence). V was shortened by 1 base and J by 4 bases, with 7 bases between the two germline ends. CDR3 length equals 13 residues. Written as DNA, the CDR3 is TGTGCCAGCAGCTTAGGACAGAGCTATGGCTACACCTTC. This codes for CASSLGQSYGYTF.

This clone has only a few counts. V gene TRBV18 combines with J gene TRBJ2-3, with TRBD2 matching over 8 bases. This CDR3 region has 16 residues. Germline CDR1 reads KGHSH; CDR2 reads LQKENI. Trimming at V came to 0 bases and at J to 3 bases, leaving 5 bases not matched to a gene. CDR3 loop: CASSPPRLARTDTQYF. The CDR3 nucleotides are TGTGCCAGCTCACCACCCAGACTAGCGCGGACAGATACGCAGTATTTT.

The chain has TRBV7-2 and TRBJ1-5; 9 nucleotides align to TRBD1. V lost 5 bases, J lost 7 bases, and 15 bases stayed unmatched. Per the germline V gene, CDR1 is SGHTA and CDR2 is FQGNSA. The CDR3 loop spans 17 amino acids. This chain's CDR3 is CASSPRDRVMGDQPQHF. The CDR3 coding sequence is TGTGCCAGCAGCCCACGGGACAGGGTGATGGGAGACCAGCCCCAGCATTTT.